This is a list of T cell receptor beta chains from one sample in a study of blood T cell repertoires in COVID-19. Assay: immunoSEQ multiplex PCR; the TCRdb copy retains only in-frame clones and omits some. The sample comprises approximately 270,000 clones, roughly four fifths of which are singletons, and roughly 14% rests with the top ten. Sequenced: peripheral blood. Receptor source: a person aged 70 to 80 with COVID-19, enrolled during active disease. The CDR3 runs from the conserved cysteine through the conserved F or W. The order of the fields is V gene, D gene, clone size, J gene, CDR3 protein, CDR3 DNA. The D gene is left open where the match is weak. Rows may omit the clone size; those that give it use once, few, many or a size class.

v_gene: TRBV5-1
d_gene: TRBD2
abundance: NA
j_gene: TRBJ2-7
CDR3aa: CASSLVVPSGRNTYEQYF
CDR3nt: TGCGCCAGCAGCTTGGTGGTGCCTAGCGGGAGGAATACCTACGAGCAGTACTTC

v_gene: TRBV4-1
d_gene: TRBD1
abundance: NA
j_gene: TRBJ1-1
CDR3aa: CASSQRPGQGSSEAFF
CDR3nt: TGCGCCAGCAGTCAACGCCCGGGACAGGGGTCGTCTGAAGCTTTCTTT

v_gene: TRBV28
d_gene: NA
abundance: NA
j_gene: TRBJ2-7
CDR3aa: CASSKTYEQYF
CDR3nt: TGTGCCAGCAGTAAGACTTACGAGCAGTACTTC

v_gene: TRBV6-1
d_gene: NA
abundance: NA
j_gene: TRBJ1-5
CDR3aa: CASSESRGGVNSNQPQHF
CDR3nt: TGTGCCAGCAGTGAATCGCGGGGGGGGGTGAATAGCAATCAGCCCCAGCATTTT

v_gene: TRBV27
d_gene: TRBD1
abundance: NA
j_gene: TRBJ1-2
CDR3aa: CASSLGSDRARSGYTF
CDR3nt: TGTGCCAGCAGTTTAGGTAGTGACAGGGCAAGGAGTGGCTACACCTTC

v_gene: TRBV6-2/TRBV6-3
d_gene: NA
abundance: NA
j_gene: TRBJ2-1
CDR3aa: CASTPRGGPSYNEQFF
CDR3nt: TGTGCCAGCACCCCCCGCGGGGGCCCCTCCTACAATGAGCAGTTCTTC

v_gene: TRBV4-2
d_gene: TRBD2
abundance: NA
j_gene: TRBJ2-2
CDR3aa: CASSHDPSGSTGELFF
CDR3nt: TGTGCCAGCAGCCATGACCCTAGCGGGAGCACCGGGGAGCTGTTTTTT

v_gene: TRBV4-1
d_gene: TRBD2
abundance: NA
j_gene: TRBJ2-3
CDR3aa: CASSRSGTSGTDTQYF
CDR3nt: TGCGCCAGCAGCCGCTCGGGGACTAGCGGCACAGATACGCAGTATTTT

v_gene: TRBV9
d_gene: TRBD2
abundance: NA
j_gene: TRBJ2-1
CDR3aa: CASSAGTSLFF
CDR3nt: TGTGCCAGCAGTGCCGGGACTAGTCTGTTCTTC

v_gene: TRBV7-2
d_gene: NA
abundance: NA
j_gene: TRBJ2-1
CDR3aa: CASSLALEGEQFF
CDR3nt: TGTGCCAGCAGCTTAGCCCTAGAGGGTGAGCAGTTCTTC

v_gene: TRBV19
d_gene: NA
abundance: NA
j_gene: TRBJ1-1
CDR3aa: CASSIDAIPGSRTEAFF
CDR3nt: TGTGCCAGTAGTATAGATGCCATCCCAGGATCCAGAACTGAAGCTTTCTTT

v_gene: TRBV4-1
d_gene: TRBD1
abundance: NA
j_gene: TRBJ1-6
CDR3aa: CASSHIQGAGQRTLHF
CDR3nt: TGCGCCAGCAGCCATATACAGGGGGCCGGGCAAAGGACCCTCCACTTT

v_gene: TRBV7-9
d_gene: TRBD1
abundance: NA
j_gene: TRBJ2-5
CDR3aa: CASSSRQGHQETQYF
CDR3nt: TGTGCCAGCAGCTCCAGACAGGGCCACCAAGAGACCCAGTACTTC

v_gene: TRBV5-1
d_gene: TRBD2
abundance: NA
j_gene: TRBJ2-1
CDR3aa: CASSLVGTSGSTFLDNEQFF
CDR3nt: TGCGCCAGCAGCTTGGTTGGGACTAGCGGGAGCACGTTCCTTGACAATGAGCAGTTCTTC

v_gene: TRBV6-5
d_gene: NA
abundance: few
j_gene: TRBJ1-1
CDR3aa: CASTTTAGTEAFF
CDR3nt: TGTGCCAGCACTACTACGGCGGGCACTGAAGCTTTCTTT

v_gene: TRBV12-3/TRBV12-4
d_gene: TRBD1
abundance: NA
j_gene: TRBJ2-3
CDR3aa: CASILRGTDTQYF
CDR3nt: TGTGCCAGCATTCTCAGGGGGACAGATACGCAGTATTTT

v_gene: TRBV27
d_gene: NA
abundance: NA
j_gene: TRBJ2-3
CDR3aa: CASSLRRGLTDTQYF
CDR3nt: TGTGCCAGCAGTTTACGCAGGGGCCTCACAGATACGCAGTATTTT

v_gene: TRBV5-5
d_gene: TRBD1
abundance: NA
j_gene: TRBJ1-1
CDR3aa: CASSSSTGGNTEAFF
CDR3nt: TGTGCCAGCAGCTCTTCGACAGGGGGAAACACTGAAGCTTTCTTT

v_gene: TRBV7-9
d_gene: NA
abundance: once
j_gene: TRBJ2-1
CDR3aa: CASSFSGGNEQFF
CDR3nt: TGTGCCAGCAGCTTCTCCGGGGGCAATGAGCAGTTCTTC

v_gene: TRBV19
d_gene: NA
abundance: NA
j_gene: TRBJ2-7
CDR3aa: CASSPRAVGGGTYEQYF
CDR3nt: TGTGCCAGTAGTCCCCGGGCGGTAGGAGGAGGGACCTACGAGCAGTACTTC

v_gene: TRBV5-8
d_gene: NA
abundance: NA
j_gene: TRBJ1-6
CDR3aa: CASSLFGVSNSPLHF
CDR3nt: TGTGCCAGCAGCTTGTTTGGAGTTAGTAATTCACCCCTCCACTTT

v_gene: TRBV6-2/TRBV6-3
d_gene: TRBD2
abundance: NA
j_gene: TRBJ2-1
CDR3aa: CASSRAGGLGEQFF
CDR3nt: TGTGCCAGCAGTCGAGCGGGGGGCTTGGGTGAGCAGTTCTTC

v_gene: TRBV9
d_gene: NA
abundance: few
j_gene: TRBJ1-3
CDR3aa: CASSVMPGTELSGNTIYF
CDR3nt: TGTGCCAGCAGCGTTATGCCGGGAACAGAACTCTCTGGAAACACCATATATTTT

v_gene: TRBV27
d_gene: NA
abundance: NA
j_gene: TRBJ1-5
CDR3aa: CASSRVPSQPQHF
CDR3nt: TGTGCCAGCAGCAGGGTCCCAAGTCAGCCCCAGCATTTT

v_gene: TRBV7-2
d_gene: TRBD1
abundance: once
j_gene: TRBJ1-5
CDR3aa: CASSQGQGSSNQPQHF
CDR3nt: TGTGCCAGCAGCCAAGGACAGGGGAGTAGCAATCAGCCCCAGCATTTT

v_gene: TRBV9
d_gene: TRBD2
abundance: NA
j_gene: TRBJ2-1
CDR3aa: CASSSRLAGNEQFF
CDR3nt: TGTGCCAGCAGCTCCCGACTAGCGGGCAATGAGCAGTTCTTC

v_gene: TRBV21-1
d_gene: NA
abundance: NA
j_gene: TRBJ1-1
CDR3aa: CASTLERGLRNTEAFF
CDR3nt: TGTGCCAGCACCCTTGAAAGGGGCCTTCGGAACACTGAAGCTTTCTTT

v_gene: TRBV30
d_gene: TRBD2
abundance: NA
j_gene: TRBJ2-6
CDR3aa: CAWSVRAGRGPGANVLTF
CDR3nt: TGTGCCTGGAGTGTACGTGCAGGGAGGGGCCCTGGGGCCAACGTCCTGACTTTC

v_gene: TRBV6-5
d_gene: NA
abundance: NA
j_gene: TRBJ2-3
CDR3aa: CASIWGRDTQYF
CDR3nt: TGTGCCAGCATCTGGGGGAGGGATACGCAGTATTTT

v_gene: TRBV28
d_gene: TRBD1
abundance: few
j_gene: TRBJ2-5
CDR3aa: CASSASGQGQETQYF
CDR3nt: TGTGCCAGCAGTGCATCAGGACAGGGACAAGAGACCCAGTACTTC

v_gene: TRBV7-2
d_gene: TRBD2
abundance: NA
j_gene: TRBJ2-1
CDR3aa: CASSARLANEQFF
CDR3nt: TGTGCCAGCAGCGCAAGACTAGCCAATGAGCAGTTCTTC

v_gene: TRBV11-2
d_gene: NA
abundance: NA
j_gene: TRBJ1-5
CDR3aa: CASSSSWGVGDNQPQHF
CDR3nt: TGTGCCAGCAGCTCTAGTTGGGGAGTCGGGGACAATCAGCCCCAGCATTTT

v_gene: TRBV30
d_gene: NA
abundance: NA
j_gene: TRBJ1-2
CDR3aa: CAWSVGGDYGYTF
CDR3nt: TGTGCCTGGAGTGTAGGGGGGGACTATGGCTACACCTTC

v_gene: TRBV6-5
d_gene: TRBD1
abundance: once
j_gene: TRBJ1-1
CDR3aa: CASSYLPATGGTEAFF
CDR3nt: TGTGCCAGCAGTTACCTCCCAGCGACAGGGGGCACTGAAGCTTTCTTT